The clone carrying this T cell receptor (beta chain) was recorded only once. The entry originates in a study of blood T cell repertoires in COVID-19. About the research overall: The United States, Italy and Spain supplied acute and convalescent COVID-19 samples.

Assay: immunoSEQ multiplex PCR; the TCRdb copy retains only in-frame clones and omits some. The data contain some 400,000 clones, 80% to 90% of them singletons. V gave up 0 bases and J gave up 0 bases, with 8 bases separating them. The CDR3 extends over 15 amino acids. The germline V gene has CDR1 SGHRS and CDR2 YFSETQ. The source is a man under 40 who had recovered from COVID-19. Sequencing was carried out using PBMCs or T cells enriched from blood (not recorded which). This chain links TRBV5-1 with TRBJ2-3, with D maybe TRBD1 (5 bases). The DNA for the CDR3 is TGCGCCAGCAGCTTGGAGCAGGGCAGCACAGATACGCAGTATTTT. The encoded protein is CASSLEQGSTDTQYF.